Listed below are T cell receptor beta chains from one sample, sequenced in a study of OX40 agonist ivuxolimab in advanced cancers. Assay: immunoSEQ multiplex PCR; the TCRdb copy retains only in-frame clones and omits some. The data show around 100,000 clones, approximately 90% seen once. Sequencing was performed on CD4+ or CD8+ T cells sorted from blood, taken in a trial of the OX40 agonist ivuxolimab. Receptors originate from an adult with an advanced solid tumor such as melanoma, head and neck, liver or kidney cancer. Each CDR3 is given without its conserved first and last residue. Fields, in order: clone size, J gene, V gene, CDR3 protein. For some rows the clone size is stated as once, few or many, or as a class when expanded; others skip it.

abundance: once; j_gene: TRBJ2-6; v_gene: TRBV7-9; CDR3aa: ASSLSSGGFSGANVLT
abundance: -; j_gene: TRBJ2-2; v_gene: TRBV19; CDR3aa: ATKSPNTGELF
abundance: -; j_gene: TRBJ1-1; v_gene: TRBV19; CDR3aa: ASSSGSRTEAF
abundance: once; j_gene: TRBJ2-7; v_gene: TRBV7-3; CDR3aa: ASSLEADLGGRIGYEQY
abundance: -; j_gene: TRBJ2-2; v_gene: TRBV7-2; CDR3aa: ASSPQGPGNTGELF
abundance: -; j_gene: TRBJ2-1; v_gene: TRBV12-5; CDR3aa: ASGSDSGRDEQF
abundance: -; j_gene: TRBJ1-2; v_gene: TRBV18; CDR3aa: ASSPGTVAYGYT
abundance: -; j_gene: TRBJ2-4; v_gene: TRBV5-4; CDR3aa: ASSQGAVLAKNIQY
abundance: -; j_gene: TRBJ2-5; v_gene: TRBV4-1; CDR3aa: ASSPGLAETRATQY
abundance: -; j_gene: TRBJ1-1; v_gene: TRBV20-1; CDR3aa: SAREQGSAF
abundance: few; j_gene: TRBJ2-7; v_gene: TRBV28; CDR3aa: ASSRTSRQY
abundance: -; j_gene: TRBJ2-7; v_gene: TRBV5-4; CDR3aa: ASSLVADSYEQY
abundance: once; j_gene: TRBJ2-7; v_gene: TRBV19; CDR3aa: ASSRGLAGGPYEQY
abundance: -; j_gene: TRBJ2-1; v_gene: TRBV2; CDR3aa: ASAAGPPAYNEQF
abundance: -; j_gene: TRBJ2-7; v_gene: TRBV7-2; CDR3aa: ASSLGQRSVEQY
abundance: -; j_gene: TRBJ2-3; v_gene: TRBV7-3; CDR3aa: ASSHRQIQGLTDTQY
abundance: -; j_gene: TRBJ2-7; v_gene: TRBV12-2; CDR3aa: ASRLAVRPCPYEQY
abundance: -; j_gene: TRBJ1-5; v_gene: TRBV7-2; CDR3aa: ASSLPHQTQH
abundance: -; j_gene: TRBJ2-7; v_gene: TRBV28; CDR3aa: ASSLSPPYEQY
abundance: once; j_gene: TRBJ1-1; v_gene: TRBV5-1; CDR3aa: ASSLSGDGTEAF
abundance: -; j_gene: TRBJ2-7; v_gene: TRBV7-2; CDR3aa: ASSLRQLGRLNEQY
abundance: once; j_gene: TRBJ2-7; v_gene: TRBV4-3; CDR3aa: ASSQVSGTSSHEQY
abundance: once; j_gene: TRBJ1-4; v_gene: TRBV11-2; CDR3aa: ASSLVPAGATNEKLF
abundance: -; j_gene: TRBJ2-5; v_gene: TRBV5-1; CDR3aa: ASCGRTGLETQY
abundance: once; j_gene: TRBJ2-1; v_gene: TRBV19; CDR3aa: ASSPQRGSYEQF
abundance: -; j_gene: TRBJ1-2; v_gene: TRBV7-2; CDR3aa: ASSLAPGGNYGYT
abundance: -; j_gene: TRBJ1-2; v_gene: TRBV19; CDR3aa: ASSIGRAGVSNYGYT
abundance: -; j_gene: TRBJ2-3; v_gene: TRBV9; CDR3aa: ATSSGSNTDTQY
abundance: -; j_gene: TRBJ1-5; v_gene: TRBV5-1; CDR3aa: ASSPGQGGQPQH
abundance: -; j_gene: TRBJ2-7; v_gene: TRBV2; CDR3aa: ASVRDRGREQY
abundance: -; j_gene: TRBJ1-4; v_gene: TRBV6-5; CDR3aa: ASRDHGNGEKLF
abundance: -; j_gene: TRBJ1-3; v_gene: TRBV18; CDR3aa: ASSLPGGLSGNTIY
abundance: -; j_gene: TRBJ2-3; v_gene: TRBV20-1; CDR3aa: SPRVDTQY
abundance: few; j_gene: TRBJ1-5; v_gene: TRBV28; CDR3aa: ASSPPVTPGQPQH
abundance: -; j_gene: TRBJ2-7; v_gene: TRBV7-2; CDR3aa: ASSRAGTSGSYEQY
abundance: -; j_gene: TRBJ1-5; v_gene: TRBV28; CDR3aa: ASRGTGGSQPQH
abundance: -; j_gene: TRBJ1-4; v_gene: TRBV15; CDR3aa: ATSRDVGTGGREKLF
abundance: -; j_gene: TRBJ2-5; v_gene: TRBV9; CDR3aa: ASSVVPQQETQY
abundance: -; j_gene: TRBJ2-1; v_gene: TRBV5-1; CDR3aa: ASSPRLAGGRGEQF
abundance: -; j_gene: TRBJ1-1; v_gene: TRBV27; CDR3aa: ASTPTEAF
abundance: -; j_gene: TRBJ2-7; v_gene: TRBV7-2; CDR3aa: ASSLRNRVGSYEQY
abundance: -; j_gene: TRBJ2-5; v_gene: TRBV18; CDR3aa: ASLPFAALARETQY
abundance: -; j_gene: TRBJ1-3; v_gene: TRBV28; CDR3aa: ASSSGLTAFSGNTIY
abundance: -; j_gene: TRBJ2-7; v_gene: TRBV18; CDR3aa: ASSPARDQLYEQY
abundance: -; j_gene: TRBJ2-1; v_gene: TRBV10-3; CDR3aa: AISEGSYNEQF
abundance: -; j_gene: TRBJ1-1; v_gene: TRBV18; CDR3aa: ASSPLVRTEAF
abundance: once; j_gene: TRBJ1-3; v_gene: TRBV6-1; CDR3aa: ASSIQVSGNTIY
abundance: few; j_gene: TRBJ1-2; v_gene: TRBV6-1; CDR3aa: ASKYQGQGRDGYT
abundance: -; j_gene: TRBJ2-7; v_gene: TRBV9; CDR3aa: ASSVEEGEGFPYEQY
abundance: -; j_gene: TRBJ1-1; v_gene: TRBV5-1; CDR3aa: ASGRDRGPNTEAF
abundance: -; j_gene: TRBJ1-5; v_gene: TRBV7-2; CDR3aa: ASSLRTGAPQPQH
abundance: -; j_gene: TRBJ2-7; v_gene: TRBV11-2; CDR3aa: ASSLPYRGRSDEQY
abundance: -; j_gene: TRBJ2-1; v_gene: TRBV28; CDR3aa: ASRLDASGTYNEQF
abundance: -; j_gene: TRBJ1-4; v_gene: TRBV7-2; CDR3aa: ASSGHTQGTEKLF